These 31 T cell receptor beta chains share one sample of origin, sequenced in a study of blood T cell repertoires in COVID-19. Using immunoSEQ multiplex PCR, the repertoire was profiled, and TCRdb retains in-frame clones only, with some absent. The sample carries fewer than 500,000 clones, about nine tenths recorded once. Input material: peripheral blood. These receptors were taken from a woman aged 30 to 39 with active or convalescent COVID-19.

The chain joins TRBV25-1 to TRBJ2-7, with 7 bases lining up with TRBD2. The CDR3 has 14 residues. Germline V gene sequence: CDR1 MGHDK, CDR2 SYGVNS. V gave up 8 bases and J gave up 7 bases; unmatched junction bases: 14. The CDR3 DNA sequence: TGTGCCAGCCGACAGAGCGGGAAGGGGAGAGAGCAGTACTTC. This codes for CASRQSGKGREQYF.

The gene calls are TRBV5-1 and TRBJ2-3; a weak D match, TRBD1 (6 bases). There are 15 residues in the CDR3. With 3 bases removed from V and 2 bases from J, the gap between germline ends came to 13 bases. The V gene's germline CDR1 is SGHRS and CDR2 YFSETQ. The DNA for the CDR3 is TGCGCCAGCAGCTCGGAGGACAGATACACAGATACGCAGTATTTT. Protein product: CASSSEDRYTDTQYF.

This clone occurred once. V gene TRBV6-1 combines with J gene TRBJ2-1, with D perhaps TRBD2 (6 bases). V gave up 2 bases and J gave up 2 bases, with 10 bases separating them. Germline V CDR1 and CDR2: MNHNS, SASEGT. The CDR3 loop spans 15 amino acids. CDR3 DNA: TGTGCCAGCAGTGAACAGGGACTGACCTACAATGAGCAGTTCTTC. Its protein product is CASSEQGLTYNEQFF.

CDR3 protein: CASSPPAGTGDEQFF. CDR3 DNA: TGTGCCAGCTCACCACCCGCAGGGACTGGGGATGAGCAGTTCTTC. V usage is TRBV18 and J usage is TRBJ2-1, with D tentatively TRBD2 (6 bases). Germline loops: CDR1 KGHSH, CDR2 LQKENI. Trimming stripped 0 bases from V and 8 bases from J, with 14 bases between. This CDR3 region has 15 residues.

The J gene is TRBJ2-1, the V gene TRBV16; 8 positions match TRBD2. Germline assignment: CDR1 KGHSY and CDR2 FQNENV. The V gene end was trimmed by 0 bases and the J gene end by 2 bases; junction bases not matched to a gene: 6. The CDR3 is made up of 17 amino acids. CDR3: CASSQSTSGSPYNEQFF. The DNA for the CDR3 is TGTGCCAGCAGCCAATCGACCAGCGGGAGCCCCTACAATGAGCAGTTCTTC.

The CDR3 DNA reads as TGTGCCAGCAAATTAGGACTAGCGGGAGTTAAAGATACGCAGTATTTT. It translates to CASKLGLAGVKDTQYF. The chain links TRBV25-1 to TRBJ2-3, with 13 positions matching TRBD2. CDR1 MGHDK and CDR2 SYGVNS come from the germline V gene. V lost 7 bases and J lost 5; bases outside the gene matches: 9. The CDR3 is 16 amino acids.

The V and J genes are TRBV2 and TRBJ2-1, with 7 positions matching TRBD2. Trimming at V came to 7 bases and at J to 0 bases, leaving 6 bases not matched to a gene. Germline V gene lookup returns CDR1 SNHLY and CDR2 FYNNEI. This CDR3 is 15 amino acids long. CDR3 DNA sequence: TGTGCCAGCAATCCGCGGGAGCCCTCCTACAATGAGCAGTTCTTC. Amino acids: CASNPREPSYNEQFF.

The chain is built from TRBV23-1 and TRBJ2-2; 7 nucleotides agree with TRBD2. TRBV23-1 belongs to the ORF category, with a function that is uncertain. The J segment lost 4 bases and the V segment lost 9 bases, leaving 11 bases of the junction unmatched. This CDR3 contains 15 residues. The DNA for the CDR3 is TGCGCCAGAGGACTAGTGATTTTGGGCACCGGGGAGCTGTTTTTT. It codes for CARGLVILGTGELFF.

This chain links TRBV7-8 with TRBJ2-5; D may be TRBD2 (6 bases). Germline V lookup: CDR1 SGHVS, CDR2 FQNEAQ. V lost 0 bases to trimming and J lost 2 bases, with 13 bases between them. The CDR3 consists of 16 residues. The CDR3 is CASSLALASAQETQYF. In DNA form, the CDR3 reads TGTGCCAGCAGCTTAGCGCTAGCTAGCGCACAAGAGACCCAGTACTTC.

The rearrangement uses TRBV19 and TRBJ1-5; 7 positions match TRBD1. V was pared by 4 bases and J by 3 bases, with 9 bases of the junction left unmatched. Germline CDR1 LNHDA, CDR2 SQIVND (reference sequence). The CDR3 spans 16 residues. CDR3 sequence: CASSNLRDSYNQPQHF. DNA for the CDR3: TGTGCCAGTAGTAACCTCCGGGACAGCTACAATCAGCCCCAGCATTTT.

This clone has more than one count but fewer than ten. The chain carries TRBV19 and TRBJ1-4; D unclear. Germline lookup yields CDR1 LNHDA and CDR2 SQIVND (reference sequence). The germline V and J ends were trimmed by 1 base and 4 bases, with 7 bases remaining between them. The CDR3 sequence is 14 residues long. The CDR3 here is CASSIGAGNEKLFF. The CDR3 nucleotides read TGTGCCAGTAGTATAGGGGCCGGTAATGAAAAACTGTTTTTT. Full variable domain (remainder filled in from reference TRBV19 and TRBJ1-4): DGGITQSPKYLFRKEGQNVTLSCEQNLNHDAMYWYRQDPGQGLRLIYYSQIVNDFQKGDIAEGYSVSREKKESFPLTVTSAQKNPTAFYLCASSIGAGNEKLFFGSGTQLSVL.

This clone was recorded a few times. This sequence joins TRBV11-2 and TRBJ2-2; TRBD2 aligns across 10 bases. J gave up 6 bases and V 3 bases, and 4 bases lay outside the gene matches. Per the germline V gene, CDR1 is SGHAT and CDR2 is FQNNGV. There are 15 residues in the CDR3. CDR3 DNA sequence: TGTGCCAGCAGCTTTAGCGGGGGGATGTCCGGGGAGCTGTTTTTT. Translating it yields CASSFSGGMSGELFF.

A single count supports this clone. The rearrangement uses TRBV7-9 and TRBJ1-1; D gene ambiguous. CDR1 and CDR2 (germline): SEHNR, FQNEAQ (reference sequence). The CDR3 runs to 15 residues. Deletions cut 5 bases from V and 3 bases from J, with 16 bases between. The CDR3 sequence is CASSILRSSHTEAFF. CDR3 DNA sequence: TGTGCCAGCAGCATACTAAGGTCCAGCCACACTGAAGCTTTCTTT.

The chain recombines TRBV20-1 with TRBJ1-2; perhaps TRBD1 as D (6 bases). V was pared by 4 bases and J by 7 bases, with 10 bases between. Germline V gene lookup returns CDR1 DFQATT and CDR2 SNEGSKA (reference sequence). This CDR3 has 11 amino acids. This CDR3 reads CSAIMGAGYTF. The CDR3 nucleotides read TGCAGTGCTATTATGGGGGCTGGCTACACCTTC.

This clone was detected a few times. V is TRBV6-2 or TRBV6-3 and J is TRBJ2-7, with TRBD2 matching over 8 bases. Trimming took 0 bases from V and 2 from J; bases not matched to a gene: 9. Germline-derived CDR1 and CDR2 are MNHEY and SVGEGT. This CDR3 is 17 amino acids long. CDR3 protein: CASSYSSKRGQPYEQYF. CDR3 DNA sequence: TGTGCCAGCAGTTACTCCTCCAAGCGGGGGCAGCCCTACGAGCAGTACTTC.

The rearrangement joins TRBV30 to TRBJ2-1; D perhaps matches TRBD2 (6 bases). CDR1 and CDR2 (germline): GTSNPN, SVGIG (reference sequence). Trimming cost V 8 bases and J 3 bases, with 17 bases left between them. The length of the CDR3 is 14 residues. In DNA form, the CDR3 reads TGTGCCCGTTTAACTAGCCAGGTCTACAATGAGCAGTTCTTC. Its protein product is CARLTSQVYNEQFF.

J is TRBJ1-5 and V is TRBV5-8; D is possibly TRBD1 (6 bases). The CDR3 contains 15 residues. The germline V gene encodes CDR1 SGHTS and CDR2 YDEGEE. V was pared by 0 bases and J by 6 bases, with 13 bases between. CDR3: CASSLGGGEGQPQHF. The CDR3 coding sequence is TGTGCCAGCAGCTTGGGAGGGGGTGAGGGTCAGCCCCAGCATTTT.

The rearrangement joins TRBV19 to TRBJ1-3; D remains unclear. With 8 bases removed from V and 0 bases from J, the gap between germline ends came to 8 bases. The length of the CDR3 is 13 residues. Germline V CDR1 and CDR2: LNHDA, SQIVND (reference sequence). DNA for the CDR3: TGTGCCAGTGAGAAGTTCTCTGGAAACACCATATATTTT. This translates into CASEKFSGNTIYF.

J is TRBJ1-1 and V is TRBV2, with D possibly matching TRBD1 (5 bases). CDR3 size: 11 residues. CDR1 is SNHLY, CDR2 FYNNEI, per germline. Trimming took 3 bases from V and 14 from J, leaving 13 bases between them. The CDR3 DNA reads as TGTGCCAGCAGTGAGACAGCCACACTATTCTTT. It translates to CASSETATLFF.

The chain combines TRBV20-1 with TRBJ2-1; possible D gene TRBD2, 5 bases. This CDR3 has 14 amino acids. V was cut by 3 bases and J by 1 base, with 10 bases left in between. Per germline, CDR1 DFQATT and CDR2 SNEGSKA (reference sequence). In nucleotides, the CDR3 is TGCAGTGCTAGTTTCGGGGAATCCTACAATGAGCAGTTCTTC. This encodes CSASFGESYNEQFF.

The DNA for the CDR3 is TGCGCCAGCAGCGGAGGGACAGGGTCCCGCTACGAGCAGTACTTC. Translation gives CASSGGTGSRYEQYF. The chain is built from TRBV5-1 and TRBJ2-7; 9 bases fit TRBD1. There are 15 residues in the CDR3. The germline V gene has CDR1 SGHRS and CDR2 YFSETQ. V gave up 4 bases and J gave up 3 bases; unmatched junction bases: 8.

V and J are TRBV19 and TRBJ1-1, with a weak D call TRBD1 (5 bases). V dropped 2 bases and J dropped 7 bases, with 14 bases sitting between them. CDR1 and CDR2 from the germline V gene are LNHDA and SQIVND (reference sequence). This CDR3 region has 14 residues. The CDR3 reads CASSIPAGLGEAFF. The CDR3, as DNA: TGTGCCAGTAGTATACCCGCAGGGTTGGGTGAAGCTTTCTTT.

The chain combines TRBV6-5 with TRBJ1-3, with TRBD1 matching 8 bases. Germline V gives CDR1 MNHEY, CDR2 SVGAGI. The V gene end was trimmed by 6 bases and the J gene end by 7 bases; junction bases not matched to a gene: 11. CDR3 length: 15 amino acids. CDR3 amino acids: CASRREQGVSNTIYF. DNA for the CDR3: TGTGCCAGCAGAAGAGAACAGGGGGTATCGAACACCATATATTTT.

This clone was seen a single time. The chain joins TRBV7-7 to TRBJ2-1; 11 bases map to TRBD2. This CDR3 contains 14 residues. Germline CDR1 and CDR2: SSHAT and FNYEAQ (reference sequence). V was pared by 6 bases and J by 5 bases, with 3 bases of the junction left unmatched. CDR3 amino acids: CASSFSGGDNEQFF. The DNA of the CDR3 is TGTGCCAGCAGTTTTAGCGGGGGGGACAATGAGCAGTTCTTC. Full variable domain (remainder filled in from reference TRBV7-7 and TRBJ2-1): GAGVSQSPRYKVTKRGQDVTLRCDPISSHATLYWYQQALGQGPEFLTYFNYEAQPDKSGLPSDRFSAERPEGSISTLTIQRTEQRDSAMYRCASSFSGGDNEQFFGPGTRLTVL.

The V gene is TRBV6-5, the J gene TRBJ1-2; the match to TRBD1 covers 8 bases. The CDR3 length is 15 residues. With 6 bases clipped from V and 2 bases from J, the junction kept 8 bases outside the gene matches. In germline, CDR1 is MNHEY, CDR2 SVGAGI. The CDR3 region is CASSHRTGSNYGYTF. CDR3 nucleotides: TGTGCCAGCAGCCACCGGACAGGGTCCAACTATGGCTACACCTTC.

This clone has only a few counts. V gene TRBV6-4 combines with J gene TRBJ1-1, with a weak D call TRBD1 (6 bases). Trimming stripped 8 bases from V and 0 bases from J, with 13 bases between. CDR1 and CDR2 (germline): MRHNA, SNTAGT. The CDR3 consists of 14 residues. CDR3 DNA: TGTGCCAGCCGGACGACAGGAATGAACACTGAAGCTTTCTTT. Its protein is CASRTTGMNTEAFF.

The chain recombines TRBV18 with TRBJ2-1, with D possibly matching TRBD1 (5 bases). The CDR3 extends over 14 amino acids. Germline CDR1 is KGHSH and CDR2 is LQKENI. The germline V and J ends were trimmed by 3 bases and 4 bases, with 10 bases remaining between them. CDR3 nucleotide sequence: TGTGCCAGCTCACCTCGCCAGGGTTACAATGAGCAGTTCTTC. Translated, it gives CASSPRQGYNEQFF.

This chain uses TRBV5-1 with TRBJ2-3; TRBD2 might be the D (6 bases). The V gene's germline CDR1 is SGHRS and CDR2 YFSETQ. The CDR3 sequence is 16 residues long. V lost 2 bases, J lost 0 bases, and 13 bases lay in between. CDR3 nucleotides: TGCGCCAGCAGCTTAATATCCGGGGGAAGCACAGATACGCAGTATTTT. This translates into CASSLISGGSTDTQYF.

This rearrangement joins TRBV7-9 to TRBJ1-2, with 8 positions matching TRBD1. There are 16 residues in the CDR3. The V and J ends lost 6 bases and 4 bases, in that order; junction bases with no gene match: 13. Germline CDR1 SEHNR, CDR2 FQNEAQ (reference sequence). The DNA for the CDR3 is TGTGCCAGCAGGCCCGGTCCTAAAACAGGGGGCTATGGCTACACCTTC. Translation: CASRPGPKTGGYGYTF. Drawing the rest from reference TRBV7-9 and TRBJ1-2, the complete variable domain is DTGVSQNPRHKITKRGQNVTFRCDPISEHNRLYWYRQTLGQGPEFLTYFQNEAQLEKSRLLSDRFSAERPKGSFSTLEIQRTEQGDSAMYLCASRPGPKTGGYGYTFGSGTRLTVV.

The chain links TRBV19 to TRBJ1-5, with a weak D call TRBD1 (6 bases). Germline-derived CDR1 and CDR2 are LNHDA and SQIVND (reference sequence). The V end was cut by 3 bases, the J end by 0 bases, with 18 bases between. The CDR3 contains 18 residues. CDR3 sequence: CASSIGGTDHNSNQPQHF. The CDR3 region has the DNA TGTGCCAGTAGTATTGGGGGCACGGACCACAATAGCAATCAGCCCCAGCATTTT.

As to this clone: The same CDR3 can be traced to other DNA sequences in this sample. The chain joins TRBV27 to TRBJ1-2; 7 bases line up with TRBD1. The V gene's germline CDR1 is MNHEY and CDR2 SMNVEV (reference sequence). The CDR3 covers 15 residues. The junction had 1 base not matched to a gene; V was cut back by 0 bases and J by 0 bases. The DNA of the CDR3 is TGTGCCAGCAGTTTATCGGGGACAGCTAACTATGGCTACACCTTC. This codes for CASSLSGTANYGYTF.